The rows below give T cell receptor beta chains drawn from one sample of a study of blood T cells in healthy people across ages. From the 5' RACE reads, TCRdb called clonotypes with MiXCR, one entry per CDR3 protein. The table includes roughly 1 million distinct CDR3 sequences, less than 25% detected once. These same records also appear under a second study, on T cells of mothers and their children.

The material sequenced was blood. Receptor source: a girl aged 2-10 years in good health. Each CDR3 is given with its conserved first and last residue. Fields, in order: clone size, J gene, V gene, D gene, CDR3 protein, CDR3 DNA. A D gene is named only where the DNA matches it firmly. Part of the rows lack a size; the others show once, few, many or a class for expanded clones.

clone size: -; J gene: TRBJ2-5; V gene: TRBV7-9; D gene: TRBD2; CDR3 protein: CASSLFLGTSPKETQYF; CDR3 DNA: TGTGCCAGCAGCTTATTTCTGGGGACTAGCCCTAAAGAGACCCAGTACTTC
clone size: -; J gene: TRBJ2-7; V gene: TRBV12-3/TRBV12-4; D gene: -; CDR3 protein: CAVGTSPYEQYF; CDR3 DNA: TGTGCCGTCGGGACTTCCCCCTACGAGCAGTACTTC
clone size: -; J gene: TRBJ2-3; V gene: TRBV14; D gene: TRBD1; CDR3 protein: CASSWTGNTDTQYF; CDR3 DNA: TGTGCCAGCAGCTGGACAGGAAACACAGATACGCAGTATTTT
clone size: -; J gene: TRBJ2-3; V gene: TRBV4-1; D gene: -; CDR3 protein: CASSQVGHVDTQYF; CDR3 DNA: TGCGCCAGCAGCCAAGTGGGGCATGTAGATACGCAGTATTTT
clone size: few; J gene: TRBJ2-1; V gene: TRBV4-2; D gene: TRBD2; CDR3 protein: CASSQVAGAYNEQFF; CDR3 DNA: TGTGCCAGCAGCCAAGTAGCGGGGGCCTACAATGAGCAGTTCTTC
clone size: few; J gene: TRBJ1-1; V gene: TRBV5-1; D gene: TRBD1; CDR3 protein: CASSGTGDTEAFF; CDR3 DNA: TGCGCCAGCAGCGGGACAGGGGACACTGAAGCTTTCTTT
clone size: few; J gene: TRBJ1-3; V gene: TRBV12-3/TRBV12-4; D gene: -; CDR3 protein: CASGWASGNTIYF; CDR3 DNA: TGTGCCAGCGGGTGGGCTTCGGGAAACACCATATATTTT
clone size: -; J gene: TRBJ2-3; V gene: TRBV12-3/TRBV12-4; D gene: TRBD2; CDR3 protein: CASSRPPAGERDTQYF; CDR3 DNA: TGTGCCAGCAGCCGACCCCCTGCGGGGGAGCGAGATACGCAGTATTTT
clone size: few; J gene: TRBJ1-6; V gene: TRBV11-2; D gene: -; CDR3 protein: CASSLEKGRKDSPLHF; CDR3 DNA: TGTGCCAGCAGCTTAGAAAAGGGAAGGAAGGATTCACCCCTCCACTTT
clone size: few; J gene: TRBJ2-4; V gene: TRBV29-1; D gene: -; CDR3 protein: CSVRAFEGTSRNIQYF; CDR3 DNA: TGCAGCGTTCGGGCTTTTGAGGGAACGTCGCGGAACATTCAGTACTTC
clone size: -; J gene: TRBJ1-2; V gene: TRBV13; D gene: TRBD1; CDR3 protein: CASSPGTGFSSYGYTF; CDR3 DNA: TGTGCCAGCAGCCCCGGGACAGGGTTTTCTTCCTATGGCTACACCTTC
clone size: -; J gene: TRBJ2-7; V gene: TRBV28; D gene: -; CDR3 protein: CASSYAFREQYF; CDR3 DNA: TGTGCCAGCAGTTACGCGTTCAGGGAGCAGTACTTC
clone size: -; J gene: TRBJ2-7; V gene: TRBV29-1; D gene: -; CDR3 protein: CSVGEGKSSYEQYF; CDR3 DNA: TGCAGCGTTGGAGAGGGCAAAAGCTCCTACGAGCAGTACTTC
clone size: -; J gene: TRBJ1-5; V gene: TRBV10-3; D gene: -; CDR3 protein: CAISESRQVDQPQHF; CDR3 DNA: TGTGCCATCAGTGAGTCGAGGCAGGTTGATCAGCCCCAGCATTTT
clone size: few; J gene: TRBJ2-1; V gene: TRBV20-1; D gene: -; CDR3 protein: CSARDRLVARRPYNEQFF; CDR3 DNA: TGCAGTGCTAGAGATAGGCTCGTGGCTCGAAGGCCCTACAATGAGCAGTTCTTC
clone size: few; J gene: TRBJ2-5; V gene: TRBV9; D gene: TRBD1; CDR3 protein: CASSAGWDRGPETQYF; CDR3 DNA: TGTGCCAGCAGCGCGGGGTGGGACAGGGGTCCAGAGACCCAGTACTTC
clone size: once; J gene: TRBJ2-7; V gene: TRBV20-1; D gene: -; CDR3 protein: CSASGPRSSYEQYF; CDR3 DNA: TGCAGTGCTAGTGGACCGAGGAGCTCCTACGAGCAGTACTTC
clone size: -; J gene: TRBJ2-1; V gene: TRBV19; D gene: -; CDR3 protein: CASSWPDNEQFF; CDR3 DNA: TGTGCCAGTAGTTGGCCAGACAATGAGCAGTTCTTC
clone size: many; J gene: TRBJ2-3; V gene: TRBV15; D gene: TRBD1; CDR3 protein: CATSPTGKRTDTQYF; CDR3 DNA: TGTGCCACCAGTCCGACAGGGAAGAGGACAGATACGCAGTATTTT
clone size: few; J gene: TRBJ2-1; V gene: TRBV5-5; D gene: -; CDR3 protein: CASSLLVGGSSYNEQFF; CDR3 DNA: TGTGCCAGCAGCTTGTTGGTGGGGGGCAGCTCCTACAATGAGCAGTTCTTC
clone size: few; J gene: TRBJ1-2; V gene: TRBV29-1; D gene: -; CDR3 protein: CSVDGWVYGYTF; CDR3 DNA: TGCAGCGTTGATGGTTGGGTCTATGGCTACACCTTC
clone size: many; J gene: TRBJ2-4; V gene: TRBV7-2; D gene: TRBD2; CDR3 protein: CASSRTSLGIQYF; CDR3 DNA: TGTGCCAGCAGCCGGACTAGCTTGGGCATTCAGTACTTC
clone size: -; J gene: TRBJ2-7; V gene: TRBV27; D gene: TRBD1; CDR3 protein: CASSLRDSYYEQYF; CDR3 DNA: TGTGCCAGCAGTTTAAGGGACAGCTACTACGAGCAGTACTTC
clone size: many; J gene: TRBJ2-1; V gene: TRBV3-1; D gene: TRBD2; CDR3 protein: CASSQTSGTNNGQFF; CDR3 DNA: TGTGCCAGCAGCCAAACTAGCGGAACCAACAATGGGCAGTTCTTC
clone size: -; J gene: TRBJ2-3; V gene: TRBV4-2; D gene: TRBD1; CDR3 protein: CASSQGTGLGDTQYF; CDR3 DNA: TGTGCCAGCAGCCAAGGGACAGGGTTGGGAGATACGCAGTATTTT
clone size: -; J gene: TRBJ1-4; V gene: TRBV4-1; D gene: -; CDR3 protein: CASSQVILREMSTNEKLFF; CDR3 DNA: TGCGCCAGCAGCCAAGTTATCTTGAGGGAGATGAGCACTAATGAAAAACTGTTTTTT
clone size: once; J gene: TRBJ2-5; V gene: TRBV28; D gene: -; CDR3 protein: CASSTVGIQETQYF; CDR3 DNA: TGTGCCAGCAGTACGGTCGGGATCCAAGAGACCCAGTACTTC
clone size: -; J gene: TRBJ2-3; V gene: TRBV7-6; D gene: -; CDR3 protein: CTSSLIPGLTSTDTQYF; CDR3 DNA: TGTACCAGCAGCCTTATACCGGGACTTACTAGCACAGATACGCAGTATTTT
clone size: few; J gene: TRBJ2-7; V gene: TRBV14; D gene: -; CDR3 protein: CASSQDRGGGYYEQYF; CDR3 DNA: TGTGCCAGCAGCCAAGATCGAGGGGGAGGGTACTACGAGCAGTACTTC
clone size: -; J gene: TRBJ1-2; V gene: TRBV5-1; D gene: -; CDR3 protein: CASSLGTALRGYTF; CDR3 DNA: TGCGCCAGCAGCCTGGGGACGGCCTTAAGGGGCTACACCTTC
clone size: few; J gene: TRBJ1-3; V gene: TRBV7-9; D gene: -; CDR3 protein: CASWVRERNSGNTIYF; CDR3 DNA: TGTGCCAGCTGGGTGAGGGAAAGGAACTCTGGAAACACCATATATTTT
clone size: -; J gene: TRBJ2-5; V gene: TRBV11-2; D gene: TRBD2; CDR3 protein: CASSYRTSGTGETQYF; CDR3 DNA: TGTGCCAGCAGCTATCGGACTAGCGGGACCGGAGAGACCCAGTACTTC
clone size: -; J gene: TRBJ1-2; V gene: TRBV29-1; D gene: -; CDR3 protein: CSVVGQAGYGYTF; CDR3 DNA: TGCAGCGTTGTCGGGCAAGCGGGCTATGGCTACACCTTC
clone size: -; J gene: TRBJ2-4; V gene: TRBV7-9; D gene: TRBD1; CDR3 protein: CASSDAGTGRYIQYF; CDR3 DNA: TGCGCCAGCAGCGACGCCGGGACAGGGAGGTACATTCAGTACTTC
clone size: once; J gene: TRBJ1-5; V gene: TRBV7-6; D gene: TRBD1; CDR3 protein: CASGGGDTQHF; CDR3 DNA: TGTGCCTCAGGGGGCGGGGATACGCAGCATTTT
clone size: few; J gene: TRBJ2-7; V gene: TRBV10-2; D gene: -; CDR3 protein: CASRTGSHEQYF; CDR3 DNA: TGCGCCAGCAGGACGGGCTCCCACGAGCAGTACTTC
clone size: -; J gene: TRBJ2-3; V gene: TRBV29-1; D gene: -; CDR3 protein: CSVGIADNTDTQYF; CDR3 DNA: TGCAGCGTTGGTATTGCGGACAACACAGATACGCAGTATTTT
clone size: -; J gene: TRBJ2-5; V gene: TRBV28; D gene: -; CDR3 protein: CASTDLKGGAGQETQYF; CDR3 DNA: TGTGCCAGCACCGATCTCAAGGGGGGCGCGGGACAAGAGACCCAGTACTTC
clone size: -; J gene: TRBJ2-1; V gene: TRBV6-1; D gene: TRBD2; CDR3 protein: CASSDWASGLNEQFF; CDR3 DNA: TGTGCCAGCAGTGATTGGGCTAGCGGATTAAATGAGCAGTTCTTC
clone size: few; J gene: TRBJ2-1; V gene: TRBV7-7; D gene: -; CDR3 protein: CASSSNNFDNEQFF; CDR3 DNA: TGTGCTAGCAGCTCGAATAATTTCGACAATGAGCAGTTCTTC
clone size: few; J gene: TRBJ2-3; V gene: TRBV3-1; D gene: TRBD2; CDR3 protein: CASSHLLAGEDTQYF; CDR3 DNA: TGTGCCAGCAGCCACTTACTAGCGGGAGAAGATACGCAGTATTTT
clone size: -; J gene: TRBJ2-7; V gene: TRBV28; D gene: -; CDR3 protein: CASSFEVMREEPEQYF; CDR3 DNA: TGTGCCAGCAGTTTTGAGGTCATGCGGGAAGAACCCGAGCAGTACTTC
clone size: -; J gene: TRBJ2-3; V gene: TRBV7-2; D gene: TRBD2; CDR3 protein: CASSFQGRGVEDTQYF; CDR3 DNA: TGTGCCAGCAGCTTTCAGGGGCGGGGGGTTGAAGATACGCAGTATTTT
clone size: -; J gene: TRBJ1-5; V gene: TRBV6-2/TRBV6-3; D gene: -; CDR3 protein: CASSYLGADQPQHF; CDR3 DNA: TGTGCCAGCAGTTACTTGGGGGCGGATCAGCCCCAGCATTTT
clone size: few; J gene: TRBJ1-1; V gene: TRBV20-1; D gene: -; CDR3 protein: CSASPRGKTEAFF; CDR3 DNA: TGCAGTGCTTCACCTAGGGGGAAAACTGAAGCTTTCTTT
clone size: -; J gene: TRBJ2-4; V gene: TRBV11-2; D gene: TRBD2; CDR3 protein: CASSSHGGERESYF; CDR3 DNA: TGTGCCAGCAGCTCCCACGGGGGGGAGCGGGAGTCCTACTTC
clone size: -; J gene: TRBJ2-7; V gene: TRBV4-1; D gene: -; CDR3 protein: CASSQEREGVEYEQYF; CDR3 DNA: TGCGCCAGCAGCCAAGAGAGGGAAGGAGTGGAGTACGAGCAGTACTTC
clone size: few; J gene: TRBJ2-5; V gene: TRBV29-1; D gene: TRBD2; CDR3 protein: CSVSGKETQYF; CDR3 DNA: TGCAGCGTTAGCGGGAAAGAGACCCAGTACTTC
clone size: -; J gene: TRBJ2-7; V gene: TRBV4-3; D gene: TRBD2; CDR3 protein: CASSQLGLAVSYEQYF; CDR3 DNA: TGCGCCAGCAGCCAACTCGGACTAGCGGTTTCCTACGAGCAGTACTTC
clone size: -; J gene: TRBJ2-7; V gene: TRBV3-1; D gene: -; CDR3 protein: CASSQGQDRIYEQYF; CDR3 DNA: TGTGCCAGCAGCCAAGGTCAGGACAGAATCTACGAGCAGTACTTC
clone size: -; J gene: TRBJ2-5; V gene: TRBV29-1; D gene: TRBD1; CDR3 protein: CSVTIPNRGWETQYF; CDR3 DNA: TGCAGCGTAACAATCCCAAACAGGGGATGGGAGACCCAGTACTTC